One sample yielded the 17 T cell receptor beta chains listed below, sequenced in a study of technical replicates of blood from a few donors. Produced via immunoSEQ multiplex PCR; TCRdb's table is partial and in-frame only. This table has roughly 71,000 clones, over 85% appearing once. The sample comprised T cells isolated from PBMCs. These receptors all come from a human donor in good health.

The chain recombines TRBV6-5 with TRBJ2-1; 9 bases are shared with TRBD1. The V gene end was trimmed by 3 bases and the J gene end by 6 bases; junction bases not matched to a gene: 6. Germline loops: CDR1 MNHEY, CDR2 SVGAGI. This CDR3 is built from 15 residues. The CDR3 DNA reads TGTGCCAGCAGTTATCCGACAGGGGGATTCAATGAGCAGTTCTTC. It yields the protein CASSYPTGGFNEQFF.

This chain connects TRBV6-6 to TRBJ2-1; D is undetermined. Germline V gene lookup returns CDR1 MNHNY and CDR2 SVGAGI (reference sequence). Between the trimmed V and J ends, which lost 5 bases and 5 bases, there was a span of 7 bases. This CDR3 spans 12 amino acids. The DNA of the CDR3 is TGTGCCAGCAGTCCTACCGACAATGAGCAGTTCTTC. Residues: CASSPTDNEQFF.

CDR3 nucleotide sequence: TGTGCCAGCAGCTTTGATTTTGCGATGAACACCGGGGAGCTGTTTTTT. It codes for CASSFDFAMNTGELFF. The rearrangement joins TRBV5-6 to TRBJ2-2; no reliable D call. This CDR3 contains 16 residues. The germline V and J ends were trimmed by 2 bases and 1 base, with 12 bases remaining between them. The germline V gene encodes CDR1 SGHDT and CDR2 YYEEEE.

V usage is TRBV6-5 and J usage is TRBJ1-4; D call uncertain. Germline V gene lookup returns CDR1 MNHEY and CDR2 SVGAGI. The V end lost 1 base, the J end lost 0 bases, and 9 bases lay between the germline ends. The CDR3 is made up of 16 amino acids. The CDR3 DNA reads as TGTGCCAGCAGTTACTTTAACGGGGCAACTAATGAAAAACTGTTTTTT. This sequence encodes CASSYFNGATNEKLFF.

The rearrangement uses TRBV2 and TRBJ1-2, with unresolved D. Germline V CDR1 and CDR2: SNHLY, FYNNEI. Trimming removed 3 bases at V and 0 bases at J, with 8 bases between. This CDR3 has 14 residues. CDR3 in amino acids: CASSDGWANYGYTF. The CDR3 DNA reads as TGTGCCAGCAGTGACGGGTGGGCTAACTATGGCTACACCTTC. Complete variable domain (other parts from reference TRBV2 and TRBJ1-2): EPEVTQTPSHQVTQMGQEVILRCVPISNHLYFYWYRQILGQKVEFLVSFYNNEISEKSEIFDDQFSVERPDGSNFTLKIRSTKLEDSAMYFCASSDGWANYGYTFGSGTRLTVV.

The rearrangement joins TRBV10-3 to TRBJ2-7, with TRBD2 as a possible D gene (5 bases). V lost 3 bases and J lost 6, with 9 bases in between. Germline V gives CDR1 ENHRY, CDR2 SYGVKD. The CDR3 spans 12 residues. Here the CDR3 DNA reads TGTGCCATCAGTGAACCGGGATCCGAGCAGTACTTC. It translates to CAISEPGSEQYF.

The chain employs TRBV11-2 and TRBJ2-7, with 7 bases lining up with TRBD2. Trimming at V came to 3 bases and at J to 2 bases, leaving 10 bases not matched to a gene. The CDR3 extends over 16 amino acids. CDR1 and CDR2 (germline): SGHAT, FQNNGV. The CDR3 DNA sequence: TGTGCCAGCAGCTTGACCTATGGCGGGAGTACCTACGAGCAGTACTTC. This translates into CASSLTYGGSTYEQYF.

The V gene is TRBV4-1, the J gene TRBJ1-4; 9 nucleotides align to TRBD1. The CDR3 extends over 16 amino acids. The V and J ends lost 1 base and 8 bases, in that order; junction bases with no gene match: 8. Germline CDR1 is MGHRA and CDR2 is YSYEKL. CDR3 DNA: TGCGCCAGCAGCCAAGGCCATTCGGACAGGGGCGAAAAACTGTTTTTT. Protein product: CASSQGHSDRGEKLFF.

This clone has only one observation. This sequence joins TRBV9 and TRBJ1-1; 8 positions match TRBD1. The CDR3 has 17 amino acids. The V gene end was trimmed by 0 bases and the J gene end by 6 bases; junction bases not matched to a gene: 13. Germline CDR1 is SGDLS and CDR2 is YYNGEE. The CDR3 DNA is TGTGCCAGCAGCGTAGGGGGCCCGCAGGACAGGGTCGCTGAAGCTTTCTTT. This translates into CASSVGGPQDRVAEAFF.

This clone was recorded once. The CDR3 spells CASSALLAGETQYF. The CDR3 coding sequence is TGTGCCAGCAGCGCCCTACTAGCTGGGGAGACCCAGTACTTC. J is TRBJ2-5 and V is TRBV9, with D perhaps TRBD2 (6 bases). CDR3 size: 14 residues. Germline lookup yields CDR1 SGDLS and CDR2 YYNGEE. V gave up 3 bases and J gave up 5 bases, with 14 bases separating them.

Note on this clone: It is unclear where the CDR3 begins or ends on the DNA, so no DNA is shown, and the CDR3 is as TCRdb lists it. The CDR3 loop is CASRPVASGSWRGEQYF. The V gene is TRBV21-1, the J gene TRBJ2-7; no DNA check was done on the table's D call, TRBD2. TRBV21-1 is noted as a pseudogene. From its first to its last residue, the CDR3 has 17 amino acids.

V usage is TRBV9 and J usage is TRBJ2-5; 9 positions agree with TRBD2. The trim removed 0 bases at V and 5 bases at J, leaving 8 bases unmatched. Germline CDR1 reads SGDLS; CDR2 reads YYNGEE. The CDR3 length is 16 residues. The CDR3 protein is CASSVGLAERGETQYF. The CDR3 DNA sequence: TGTGCCAGCAGCGTAGGACTAGCGGAGAGGGGGGAGACCCAGTACTTC.

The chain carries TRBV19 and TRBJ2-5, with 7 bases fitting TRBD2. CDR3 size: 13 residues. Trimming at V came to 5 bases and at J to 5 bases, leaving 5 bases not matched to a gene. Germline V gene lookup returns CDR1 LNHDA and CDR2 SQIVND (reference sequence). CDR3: CASSGGGWETQYF. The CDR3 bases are TGTGCCAGTAGTGGGGGGGGTTGGGAGACCCAGTACTTC.

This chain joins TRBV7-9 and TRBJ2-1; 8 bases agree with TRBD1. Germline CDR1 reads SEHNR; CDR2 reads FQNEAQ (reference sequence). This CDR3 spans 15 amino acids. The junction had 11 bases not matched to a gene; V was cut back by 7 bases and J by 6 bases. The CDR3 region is CASTSQRTGINEQFF. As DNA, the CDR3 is TGTGCCAGCACCTCCCAGAGGACAGGGATCAATGAGCAGTTCTTC.

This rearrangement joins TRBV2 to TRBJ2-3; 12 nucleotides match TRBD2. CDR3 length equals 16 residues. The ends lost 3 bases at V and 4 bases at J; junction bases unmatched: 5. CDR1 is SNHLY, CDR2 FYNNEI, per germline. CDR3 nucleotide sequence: TGTGCCAGCAGTGATGGGGGACTAGCGGGCGCAGATACGCAGTATTTT. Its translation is CASSDGGLAGADTQYF.

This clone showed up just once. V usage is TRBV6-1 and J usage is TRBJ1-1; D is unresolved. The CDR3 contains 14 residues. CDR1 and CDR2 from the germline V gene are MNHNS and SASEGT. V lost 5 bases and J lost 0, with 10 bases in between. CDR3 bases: TGTGCCAGCAGTCAACAGAGCCTGAACACTGAAGCTTTCTTT. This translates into CASSQQSLNTEAFF.

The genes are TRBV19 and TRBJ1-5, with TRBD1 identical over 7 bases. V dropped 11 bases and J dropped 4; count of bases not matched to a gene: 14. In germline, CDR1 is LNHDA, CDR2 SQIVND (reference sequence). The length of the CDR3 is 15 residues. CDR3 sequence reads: CARRGQLLRNQPQHF. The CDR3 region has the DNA TGTGCCCGACGGGGACAGCTCCTAAGGAATCAGCCCCAGCATTTT.